This is a list of T cell receptor beta chains from one sample in a study of beta chain features in type 1 diabetes. Assay used: immunoSEQ multiplex PCR; TCRdb lists only in-frame clones, some missing. The sample lists approximately 170,000 clones; approximately 8% were seen once. Specimen: central memory CD4+ T cells from blood. The receptors shown here come from a woman in her 40s with type 1 diabetes. CDR3s include the opening cysteine and the closing phenylalanine or tryptophan. The D gene is left open where the match is weak. Rows give clone size only sometimes, using once, few, many, or a class for an expanded clone.

J: TRBJ1-1
V: TRBV5-1
D: .
size: .
CDR3: CASSLIGGPTEAFF
DNA: TGCGCCAGCAGCTTAATCGGGGGTCCCACTGAAGCTTTCTTT

J: TRBJ1-1
V: TRBV4-3
D: .
size: .
CDR3: CASSQSPEEGAFF
DNA: TGCGCCAGCAGCCAATCCCCGGAGGAAGGAGCTTTCTTT

J: TRBJ2-1
V: TRBV5-1
D: TRBD1
size: few
CDR3: CASSPGTADNEQFF
DNA: TGCGCCAGCAGCCCGGGGACAGCCGATAATGAGCAGTTCTTC

J: TRBJ1-1
V: TRBV7-2
D: TRBD1
size: few
CDR3: CASSLSGGDEAFF
DNA: TGTGCCAGCAGCTTATCAGGGGGCGATGAAGCTTTCTTT

J: TRBJ2-1
V: TRBV19
D: .
size: .
CDR3: CASRNRAIRYNEQFF
DNA: TGTGCCAGTAGAAACAGGGCTATACGATACAATGAGCAGTTCTTC

J: TRBJ1-1
V: TRBV14
D: TRBD1
size: few
CDR3: CASSRTGYTEAFF
DNA: TGTGCCAGCAGCAGGACAGGGTACACTGAAGCTTTCTTT

J: TRBJ2-7
V: TRBV6-6
D: TRBD2
size: few
CDR3: CASPSSGRNEQYF
DNA: TGTGCCAGCCCATCTAGCGGGAGGAACGAGCAGTACTTC

J: TRBJ2-2
V: TRBV19
D: .
size: .
CDR3: CASSSGPGPGGTGELFF
DNA: TGTGCCAGTAGTTCAGGCCCGGGGCCCGGGGGCACCGGGGAGCTGTTTTTT

J: TRBJ1-1
V: TRBV6-5
D: .
size: .
CDR3: CASRDGGKDTEAFF
DNA: TGTGCCAGCAGGGACGGGGGTAAGGACACTGAAGCTTTCTTT

J: TRBJ1-1
V: TRBV29-1
D: TRBD1
size: many
CDR3: CSVEAGTGANTEAFF
DNA: TGCAGCGTTGAAGCAGGGACAGGGGCGAACACTGAAGCTTTCTTT

J: TRBJ2-1
V: TRBV5-1
D: .
size: .
CDR3: CASSLLDTSNSYNEQFF
DNA: TGCGCCAGCAGCTTGTTGGACACCTCGAACTCCTACAATGAGCAGTTCTTC

J: TRBJ1-4
V: TRBV5-1
D: .
size: many
CDR3: CASSFNSATNEKLFF
DNA: TGCGCCAGCAGCTTTAACAGTGCAACTAATGAAAAACTGTTTTTT

J: TRBJ2-2
V: TRBV4-3
D: .
size: .
CDR3: CASSPPVAVLDTGELFF
DNA: TGCGCCAGCAGCCCGCCTGTGGCGGTCCTCGACACCGGGGAGCTGTTTTTT

J: TRBJ1-2
V: TRBV5-1
D: .
size: .
CDR3: CASSLGRGLSAGYTF
DNA: TGCGCCAGCAGCTTGGGCAGGGGACTATCTGCTGGCTACACCTTC

J: TRBJ2-7
V: TRBV5-1
D: TRBD1
size: .
CDR3: CASSFRGNYEQYF
DNA: TGCGCCAGCAGCTTCAGGGGGAACTACGAGCAGTACTTC

J: TRBJ2-3
V: TRBV7-3
D: TRBD2
size: few
CDR3: CASSLGGTNPDTQYF
DNA: TGTGCCAGCAGCTTAGGTGGGACTAATCCAGATACGCAGTATTTT

J: TRBJ2-3
V: TRBV4-1
D: TRBD1
size: .
CDR3: CASSQERGRVSTDTQYF
DNA: TGCGCCAGCAGCCAAGAAAGGGGGCGGGTGAGCACAGATACGCAGTATTTT

J: TRBJ2-7
V: TRBV6-6
D: .
size: .
CDR3: CASSDGTLEEQYF
DNA: TGTGCCAGCAGTGACGGAACCCTAGAGGAGCAGTACTTC

J: TRBJ1-5
V: TRBV6-5
D: TRBD1
size: once
CDR3: CASSSHGTVNQPQHF
DNA: TGTGCCAGCAGTTCTCACGGGACAGTCAATCAGCCCCAGCATTTT

J: TRBJ2-7
V: TRBV9
D: TRBD1
size: few
CDR3: CASSAYDRGREQYF
DNA: TGTGCCAGCAGCGCGTACGACAGGGGACGCGAGCAGTACTTC

J: TRBJ2-2
V: TRBV27
D: .
size: few
CDR3: CASSFTGTDTGELFF
DNA: TGTGCCAGCAGTTTTACAGGGACGGACACCGGGGAGCTGTTTTTT

J: TRBJ2-7
V: TRBV7-2
D: .
size: few
CDR3: CASSFQQGGKGGEQYF
DNA: TGTGCCAGCAGCTTCCAGCAAGGTGGCAAAGGAGGCGAGCAGTACTTC

J: TRBJ1-5
V: TRBV2
D: .
size: .
CDR3: CASSGGQLGQPQHF
DNA: TGTGCCAGCAGTGGCGGACAACTGGGCCAGCCCCAGCATTTT

J: TRBJ2-1
V: TRBV4-3
D: TRBD2
size: .
CDR3: CASSQSIAGAASNEQFF
DNA: TGCGCCAGCAGCCAATCGATAGCGGGAGCGGCCAGCAATGAGCAGTTCTTC

J: TRBJ2-7
V: TRBV7-2
D: .
size: .
CDR3: CASSQGTYEQYF
DNA: TGTGCCAGCAGCCAGGGAACCTACGAGCAGTACTTC

J: TRBJ2-6
V: TRBV27
D: .
size: few
CDR3: CASSPRWAFLGSGANVLTF
DNA: TGTGCCAGCAGCCCCAGGTGGGCATTCTTGGGCTCTGGGGCCAACGTCCTGACTTTC

J: TRBJ2-3
V: TRBV7-9
D: .
size: few
CDR3: CASSPEADTQYF
DNA: TGTGCCAGCAGCCCAGAAGCAGATACGCAGTATTTT

J: TRBJ2-1
V: TRBV28
D: TRBD1
size: many
CDR3: CASKERQGSLNEQFF
DNA: TGTGCCAGCAAGGAAAGACAGGGGAGTTTAAATGAGCAGTTCTTC

J: TRBJ1-6
V: TRBV2
D: TRBD1
size: .
CDR3: CASSVTTGTASSPLHF
DNA: TGTGCCAGCAGTGTCACTACCGGGACAGCGAGTTCACCCCTCCACTTT

J: TRBJ2-2
V: TRBV14
D: TRBD1
size: .
CDR3: CASSQAKIGTGLTGELFF
DNA: TGTGCCAGCAGCCAAGCTAAGATCGGGACAGGGTTAACCGGGGAGCTGTTTTTT

J: TRBJ1-1
V: TRBV18
D: .
size: few
CDR3: CASSPSMGTRGTEAFF
DNA: TGTGCCAGCTCACCAAGTATGGGCACCCGAGGGACTGAAGCTTTCTTT

J: TRBJ1-4
V: TRBV2
D: .
size: .
CDR3: CASSLEGPNEKLFF
DNA: TGTGCCAGCAGTCTGGAGGGTCCCAATGAAAAACTGTTTTTT

J: TRBJ2-3
V: TRBV7-9
D: .
size: few
CDR3: CAGLNSDFLGTDTQYF
DNA: TGTGCCGGCCTAAATTCGGACTTCCTGGGCACAGATACGCAGTATTTT

J: TRBJ2-5
V: TRBV19
D: .
size: few
CDR3: CASSQGGQETQYF
DNA: TGTGCCAGTTCTCAGGGAGGTCAGGAGACCCAGTACTTC

J: TRBJ2-5
V: TRBV28
D: TRBD2
size: few
CDR3: CASSPTSGIKTQYF
DNA: TGTGCCAGCAGCCCGACTAGCGGGATAAAGACCCAGTACTTC

J: TRBJ2-1
V: TRBV6-5
D: .
size: .
CDR3: CASSLQESSYNEQFF
DNA: TGTGCCAGCAGTTTACAGGAGAGCTCCTACAATGAGCAGTTCTTC

J: TRBJ1-2
V: TRBV13
D: TRBD1
size: few
CDR3: CASSGQGGHSNYGYTF
DNA: TGTGCCAGCTCAGGACAGGGGGGGCACAGCAACTATGGCTACACCTTC

J: TRBJ2-7
V: TRBV5-1
D: TRBD1
size: few
CDR3: CASSSGTEPPYEQYF
DNA: TGCGCCAGCAGCTCCGGGACAGAGCCACCTTACGAGCAGTACTTC

J: TRBJ2-2
V: TRBV28
D: .
size: .
CDR3: CASLGAMNTGELFF
DNA: TGTGCCAGCCTAGGGGCAATGAACACCGGGGAGCTGTTTTTT

J: TRBJ2-5
V: TRBV7-2
D: TRBD2
size: few
CDR3: CASSLFRGGQETQYF
DNA: TGTGCCAGCAGCTTATTCCGGGGGGGCCAAGAGACCCAGTACTTC

J: TRBJ1-4
V: TRBV19
D: .
size: .
CDR3: CASSTLNEKLFF
DNA: TGTGCCAGTAGTACTCTTAATGAAAAACTGTTTTTT

J: TRBJ1-3
V: TRBV28
D: .
size: many
CDR3: CASSPLRLTSGNTIYF
DNA: TGTGCCAGCAGTCCCCTGCGGTTGACTTCAGGAAACACCATATATTTT

J: TRBJ2-1
V: TRBV20-1
D: .
size: few
CDR3: CSAGGYNEQFF
DNA: TGCAGTGCAGGGGGTTACAATGAGCAGTTCTTC

J: TRBJ2-5
V: TRBV5-4
D: TRBD2
size: .
CDR3: CASSQRAGGETQYF
DNA: TGTGCCAGCAGCCAAAGGGCGGGAGGGGAGACCCAGTACTTC

J: TRBJ1-1
V: TRBV30
D: .
size: many
CDR3: CAWSTGRQAEAFF
DNA: TGTGCCTGGAGTACAGGGCGTCAGGCTGAAGCTTTCTTT

J: TRBJ2-5
V: TRBV6-1
D: .
size: few
CDR3: CASSEFRDETQYF
DNA: TGTGCCAGCAGTGAATTCAGGGATGAGACCCAGTACTTC

J: TRBJ2-7
V: TRBV27
D: TRBD2
size: .
CDR3: CASSLSRLAGTYEQYF
DNA: TGTGCCAGCAGTCTTTCGAGACTAGCGGGGACCTACGAGCAGTACTTC

J: TRBJ1-1
V: TRBV9
D: .
size: many
CDR3: CASSDLTDYTEAFF
DNA: TGTGCCAGCAGCGACCTCACAGATTACACTGAAGCTTTCTTT

J: TRBJ2-1
V: TRBV4-1
D: TRBD2
size: few
CDR3: CASEDGGGPYNEQFF
DNA: TGCGCCAGCGAGGATGGGGGGGGACCCTACAATGAGCAGTTCTTC